The TCR beta chain under discussion was sequenced for a study of siplizumab effects on memory and regulatory T cells. Notes on the study in general: Suppressive capability of dividing Tregs from siplizumab cultures went unverified. Naive or memory phenotype assignment was not possible for roughly 80-97% of proliferating CD4+ or CD8+ clones.

As for this clone: Its target is unknown.

Approximately 10^5 TCR templates were assayed per sample. Repertoires were generated with immunoSEQ multiplex PCR, while TCRdb's copy carries only in-frame clones and drops some. This repertoire shows some 96,000 clones, about 94% found once; its top ten account for over 1%. What was sequenced was non-Treg CD4+ T cells sorted from blood. The receptor was isolated from a human donor in good health.

The CDR3 sequence: CASSYPEFYTEAFF. In DNA, the CDR3 is TGTGCCAGCAGTTACCCGGAATTCTACACTGAAGCTTTCTTT. The chain uses TRBV6-5 and TRBJ1-1; D ambiguous. There are 14 residues in the CDR3. Between the trimmed V and J ends, which lost 2 bases and 3 bases, there was a span of 10 bases. CDR1 MNHEY and CDR2 SVGAGI come from the germline V gene.